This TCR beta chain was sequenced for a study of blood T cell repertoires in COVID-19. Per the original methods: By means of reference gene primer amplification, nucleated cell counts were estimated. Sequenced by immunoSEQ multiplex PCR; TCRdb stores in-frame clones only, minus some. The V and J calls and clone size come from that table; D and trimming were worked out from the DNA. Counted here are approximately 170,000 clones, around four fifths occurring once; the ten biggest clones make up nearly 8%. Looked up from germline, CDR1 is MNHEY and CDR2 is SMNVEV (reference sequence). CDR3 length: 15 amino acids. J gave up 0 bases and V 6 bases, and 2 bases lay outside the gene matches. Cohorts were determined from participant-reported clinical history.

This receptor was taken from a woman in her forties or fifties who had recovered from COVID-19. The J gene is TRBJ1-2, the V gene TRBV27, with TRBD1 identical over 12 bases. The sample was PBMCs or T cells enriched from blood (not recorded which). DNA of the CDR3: TGTGCCAGCAGAGGGACAGGGGGCCCTAACTATGGCTACACCTTC. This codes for CASRGTGGPNYGYTF.